This T cell receptor (beta chain) was recorded in a study of spatial heterogeneity in lung cancer. A unique molecular identifier was carried by every single TCR cDNA molecule. Each CDR3 protein is one row after TCRdb ran MiXCR on the 5' RACE reads. The sample yields approximately 93,000 distinct CDR3 sequences, approximately 19% seen once. This sample's time point: blood at routine non-recurrence follow-up after resection. Sequencing used PBMCs, obtained at follow-up. This sequence was found in a male donor with early-stage non-small cell lung cancer.

In nucleotides, the CDR3 is TGTGCCAGCAGTTTAGGGACGAAACTGTTTTTT. It is translated as CASSLGTKLFF. The chain employs TRBV12-3 or TRBV12-4 and TRBJ1-4; D unclear. V was trimmed by 1 base and J by 11 bases, leaving 5 bases between them. This CDR3 is built from 11 residues.